Shown below are 32 T cell receptor beta chains from a single sample sequenced in a study of shared clonotypes between healthy human individuals. Measured with immunoSEQ multiplex PCR; TCRdb has only the in-frame clones, and not every one. The sample carries 2 million to 3 million clones, 93% recorded once. Sample: naive CD4+ T cells from PBMCs. Subset defined: CD45RA+ positively selected. These receptor sequences come from a man between 18 and 35 years old in good health. Some clones in this sample may be carry-over from other donors' samples.

The chain's CDR3 is CASRLVLNCEQYF. CDR3 in DNA: TGTGCAAGTCGCTTAGTACTAAACTGCGAGCAGTACTTC. The rearrangement links TRBV12-2 to TRBJ2-7; the table calls TRBD2, which could not be checked here. TRBV12-2 is marked as a pseudogene. CDR3 length: 13 residues.

The V call is TRBV6-5, the J call TRBJ1-1; no clear D. Germline values: CDR1 MNHEY, CDR2 SVGAGI. The V gene lost 7 bases and the J gene lost 1 base, with 10 bases spanning the gap. This CDR3 region has 13 residues. The CDR3 loop is CASTKPGNTEAFF. For the CDR3, the DNA is TGTGCCAGCACCAAACCCGGGAACACTGAAGCTTTCTTT.

The gene calls are TRBV10-3 and TRBJ1-3; 9 bases map to TRBD1. Germline lookup yields CDR1 ENHRY and CDR2 SYGVKD. This CDR3 comprises 16 residues. Trimming removed 5 bases from V and 0 bases from J; junction bases left unmatched: 5. In nucleotides, the CDR3 is TGTGCCATCAGTCCGGGACAGGGTTCCTCTGGAAACACCATATATTTT. Amino acid sequence: CAISPGQGSSGNTIYF.

The V and J genes are TRBV2 and TRBJ1-5; the D is unclear. The CDR3 runs to 16 residues. V lost 4 bases and J 1 base, leaving 14 bases between the germline ends. The germline V gene has CDR1 SNHLY and CDR2 FYNNEI. CDR3 DNA: TGTGCCAGCAGTGGGCAGAAAACTAGGAGCAATCAGCCCCAGCATTTT. Translation gives CASSGQKTRSNQPQHF. Complete variable domain (other parts from reference TRBV2 and TRBJ1-5): EPEVTQTPSHQVTQMGQEVILRCVPISNHLYFYWYRQILGQKVEFLVSFYNNEISEKSEIFDDQFSVERPDGSNFTLKIRSTKLEDSAMYFCASSGQKTRSNQPQHFGDGTRLSIL.

The chain has TRBV2 and TRBJ1-1; 9 positions match TRBD1. The V gene end was trimmed by 7 bases and the J gene end by 4 bases; junction bases not matched to a gene: 10. Per germline, CDR1 SNHLY and CDR2 FYNNEI. The CDR3 contains 15 residues. CDR3 sequence (DNA): TGTGCCAGCACTCTACAGGGGGCAGAGGGCACTGAAGCTTTCTTT. The encoded protein is CASTLQGAEGTEAFF.

This clone appeared once. The chain links TRBV4-3 to TRBJ1-1; 8 positions agree with TRBD1. Germline CDR1 reads LGHNA; CDR2 reads YSLEER. This CDR3 is built from 14 residues. The ends lost 1 base at V and 11 bases at J; junction bases unmatched: 9. CDR3 residues: CASSQVGQGEGAFF. The CDR3 nucleotides read TGCGCCAGCAGCCAAGTCGGACAGGGTGAAGGGGCTTTCTTT.

V and J are TRBV5-6 and TRBJ1-2; D ambiguous. The CDR3 is 15 residues long. Per the germline V gene, CDR1 is SGHDT and CDR2 is YYEEEE. V dropped 7 bases and J dropped 1 base, with 17 bases sitting between them. The CDR3 spells CASVQSRPYNYGYTF. The DNA for the CDR3 is TGTGCCAGCGTCCAATCACGTCCCTATAACTATGGCTACACCTTC.

The CDR3: CASSLRASSSYNEQFF. DNA for the CDR3: TGTGCCAGCAGCTTGAGGGCCTCGAGCTCCTACAATGAGCAGTTCTTC. The chain recombines TRBV5-4 with TRBJ2-1; D is unresolved. The V gene lost 1 base and the J gene lost 0 bases, with 11 bases spanning the gap. The CDR3 contains 16 residues. Germline V CDR1 and CDR2: SGHNT, YYREEE (reference sequence).

This chain uses TRBV7-2 with TRBJ2-3, with a possible D match to TRBD1 (5 bases). The V end was cut by 1 base, the J end by 5 bases, with 13 bases between. Germline loops: CDR1 SGHTA, CDR2 FQGNSA. CDR3 length: 15 residues. CDR3 in DNA: TGTGCCAGCAGCTTAGTCTCCGTTAGGGGAGATACGCAGTATTTT. Its protein product is CASSLVSVRGDTQYF.

A word on this clone: The sample carries other DNA sequences with the same CDR3. The chain employs TRBV5-1 and TRBJ2-1; 13 bases match TRBD2. V trimming: 3 bases; J trimming: 6 bases; junction bases outside the gene matches: 3. The CDR3 has 15 residues. CDR1 SGHRS and CDR2 YFSETQ come from the germline V gene. CDR3 sequence: CASSSGLAGLNEQFF. The CDR3 DNA is TGCGCCAGCAGCTCGGGACTAGCGGGACTCAATGAGCAGTTCTTC.

This chain joins TRBV7-8 and TRBJ1-3, with unresolved D. V dropped 3 bases and J dropped 0 bases, with 15 bases sitting between them. CDR1 is SGHVS, CDR2 FQNEAQ, per germline. The CDR3 is 17 residues long. Here the CDR3 reads CASSFEVLVISGNTIYF. CDR3 nucleotides: TGTGCCAGCAGCTTTGAGGTGCTTGTAATCTCTGGAAACACCATATATTTT.

V gene TRBV6-1 combines with J gene TRBJ1-2, with 8 bases aligning to TRBD1. Trimming removed 4 bases from V and 5 bases from J; junction bases left unmatched: 6. CDR3 size: 14 residues. Germline V gene lookup returns CDR1 MNHNS and CDR2 SASEGT. The CDR3 nucleotides read TGTGCCAGCAGTGTCGAGACAGGGGTATATGGCTACACCTTC. Translated: CASSVETGVYGYTF.

This clone turned up a few times. This chain joins TRBV15 and TRBJ2-7; either TRBD1 or TRBD2 may supply D (5 bases each). CDR1 is LNHNV, CDR2 YYDKDF, per germline (reference sequence). Trimming removed 1 base from V and 4 bases from J, with 11 bases in between. This CDR3 contains 14 residues. The CDR3 loop is CATSRVGRDYEQYF. The CDR3 DNA reads TGTGCCACCAGCAGAGTGGGACGGGATTACGAGCAGTACTTC. Full variable domain (outside the CDR3, taken from reference TRBV15 and TRBJ2-7): DAMVIQNPRYQVTQFGKPVTLSCSQTLNHNVMYWYQQKSSQAPKLLFHYYDKDFNNEADTPDNFQSRRPNTSFCFLDIRSPGLGDTAMYLCATSRVGRDYEQYFGPGTRLTVT.

This CDR3 reads CASSVGSRTDSEQYF. The CDR3 bases are TGTGCCAGCAGCGTAGGTAGCAGGACGGATAGCGAGCAGTACTTC. The chain carries TRBV9 and TRBJ2-7, with D unresolved. Germline loops: CDR1 SGDLS, CDR2 YYNGEE. CDR3 length: 15 residues. Trimming cost V 0 bases and J 6 bases, with 16 bases left between them.

The chain joins TRBV2 to TRBJ2-7; no firm D call. CDR3 size: 15 residues. The V end was cut by 4 bases, the J end by 0 bases, with 13 bases between. Looked up from germline, CDR1 is SNHLY and CDR2 is FYNNEI. CDR3 sequence (DNA): TGTGCCAGCAGTGTCAAGGCCGCAAGCTCCTACGAGCAGTACTTC. Protein product: CASSVKAASSYEQYF.

V is TRBV7-9 and J is TRBJ2-7, with 8 bases matching TRBD1. Looked up from germline, CDR1 is SEHNR and CDR2 is FQNEAQ (reference sequence). This CDR3 comprises 14 residues. V trimming: 6 bases; J trimming: 4 bases; junction bases outside the gene matches: 8. DNA for the CDR3: TGTGCCAGCAGAGCTTCAGGGGGCCGATACGAGCAGTACTTC. It codes for CASRASGGRYEQYF.

The J gene is TRBJ2-7, the V gene TRBV5-6, with 9 bases matching TRBD1. The J segment lost 3 bases and the V segment lost 5 bases, leaving 6 bases of the junction unmatched. The CDR3 sequence is 14 residues long. Per germline, CDR1 SGHDT and CDR2 YYEEEE. This CDR3 is CASSQLGQGYEQYF. DNA of the CDR3: TGTGCCAGCAGTCAATTGGGACAGGGCTACGAGCAGTACTTC.

The V and J genes are TRBV28 and TRBJ2-4, with 12 nucleotides matching TRBD2. In germline, CDR1 is MDHEN, CDR2 SYDVKM. The CDR3 extends over 14 amino acids. The V segment lost 10 bases and the J segment 9 bases; nucleotides outside the gene matches: 10. CDR3 amino acids: CAIETSGSMGIQYF. CDR3 nucleotide sequence: TGTGCCATCGAGACTAGCGGGAGCATGGGCATTCAGTACTTC.

Turning to this clone: Other DNA variants within this sample encode the same CDR3. The CDR3, as DNA: TGTGCCAGCTCACCGGACAGACAAGAGACCCAGTACTTC. It is translated as CASSPDRQETQYF. The chain joins TRBV18 to TRBJ2-5, with D perhaps matching TRBD1 (6 bases). The germline V gene has CDR1 KGHSH and CDR2 LQKENI. The CDR3 contains 13 residues. V was pared by 3 bases and J by 2 bases, with 7 bases between. Based on the CDR3 plus reference TRBV18 and TRBJ2-5, the full variable domain is NAGVMQNPRHLVRRRGQEARLRCSPMKGHSHVYWYRQLPEEGLKFMVYLQKENIIDESGMPKERFSAEFPKEGPSILRIQQVVRGDSAAYFCASSPDRQETQYFGPGTRLLVL.

V usage is TRBV7-2 and J usage is TRBJ1-5; D not resolved. This CDR3 contains 13 residues. V gave up 5 bases and J gave up 4 bases, with 9 bases separating them. The germline CDR1 and CDR2 sequences are SGHTA and FQGNSA. CDR3 nucleotides: TGTGCCAGCAGCCCCGTTCGGAATCAGCCCCAGCATTTT. Protein sequence: CASSPVRNQPQHF.

This chain joins TRBV13 and TRBJ2-1; 12 positions agree with TRBD2. This CDR3 has 16 amino acids. The germline V gene has CDR1 PRHDT and CDR2 FYEKMQ (reference sequence). The J segment lost 5 bases and the V segment lost 4 bases, leaving 6 bases of the junction unmatched. CDR3 region: CASSSDGTSGHNEQFF. The CDR3 DNA follows: TGTGCCAGCAGCTCAGACGGGACTAGCGGGCACAATGAGCAGTTCTTC.

The V call is TRBV7-8, the J call TRBJ1-3; no clear D. CDR3 length: 15 amino acids. Germline-derived CDR1 and CDR2 are SGHVS and FQNEAQ. Trimming pared 3 bases from V and 0 bases from J, leaving 9 bases between. CDR3 in amino acids: CASSFGLDSGNTIYF. CDR3 sequence (DNA): TGTGCCAGCAGCTTCGGACTGGACTCTGGAAACACCATATATTTT.

The CDR3 region is CASSLGTWDGEQYF. The CDR3 DNA reads TGCGCCAGCAGCTTGGGGACATGGGATGGGGAGCAGTACTTC. V gene TRBV5-1 combines with J gene TRBJ2-7; TRBD1 is a possible D gene (5 bases). Germline CDR1 is SGHRS and CDR2 is YFSETQ. V was clipped by 0 bases and J by 7 bases, with 14 bases between them. The CDR3 has 14 residues. Filled out from reference TRBV5-1 and TRBJ2-7, the complete variable domain reads KAGVTQTPRYLIKTRGQQVTLSCSPISGHRSVSWYQQTPGQGLQFLFEYFSETQRNKGNFPGRFSGRQFSNSRSEMNVSTLELGDSALYLCASSLGTWDGEQYFGPGTRLTVT.

In nucleotides, the CDR3 is TGTGCCAGCAGCCAAGGACGAACAGGGGTCGGCCAGCCCCAGCATTTT. This gives the protein CASSQGRTGVGQPQHF. The chain has TRBV4-2 and TRBJ1-5, with 7 positions matching TRBD1. V was pared by 1 base and J by 7 bases, with 10 bases of the junction left unmatched. Germline lookup yields CDR1 LGHNA and CDR2 YNFKEQ. There are 16 residues in the CDR3.

The CDR3 sequence is CASSFRAGDGYTF. In DNA, the CDR3 is TGTGCCAGCAGCTTTCGCGCGGGGGATGGCTACACCTTC. This chain joins TRBV7-3 and TRBJ1-2; TRBD1 is a possible D gene (5 bases). The CDR3 has 13 residues. CDR1 and CDR2 from the germline V gene are SGHTA and FQGTGA. With 3 bases removed from V and 6 bases from J, the gap between germline ends came to 11 bases.

V usage is TRBV7-9 and J usage is TRBJ1-2; D is ambiguous. Per the germline V gene, CDR1 is SEHNR and CDR2 is FQNEAQ (reference sequence). V shed 3 bases and J shed 7 bases, with 9 bases lying between them. The CDR3 consists of 12 residues. The CDR3 reads CASSLPTAGYTF. The CDR3 DNA reads TGTGCCAGCAGCTTGCCCACGGCTGGCTACACCTTC.

The V call is TRBV5-4, the J call TRBJ1-5; possibly TRBD1 for D (5 bases). This CDR3 has 15 amino acids. Trimming took off 0 bases at V and 4 bases at J, with 11 bases between the two ends. Per germline, CDR1 SGHNT and CDR2 YYREEE (reference sequence). The chain's CDR3 is CASSLGADKNQPQHF. The CDR3 DNA reads TGTGCCAGCAGCTTGGGGGCGGACAAAAATCAGCCCCAGCATTTT. The full variable domain, with the rest looked up from reference TRBV5-4 and TRBJ1-5, is ETGVTQSPTHLIKTRGQQVTLRCSSQSGHNTVSWYQQALGQGPQFIFQYYREEENGRGNFPPRFSGLQFPNYSSELNVNALELDDSALYLCASSLGADKNQPQHFGDGTRLSIL.

Notes on this clone: Within the sample, other DNA sequences also encode this same CDR3. This sequence joins TRBV6-1 and TRBJ2-7; no firm D call. From germline, CDR1 is MNHNS and CDR2 SASEGT. V was shortened by 3 bases and J by 2 bases, with 5 bases between the two germline ends. This CDR3 comprises 12 residues. This CDR3 reads CASSEGPYEQYF. For the CDR3, the DNA is TGTGCCAGCAGTGAGGGCCCCTACGAGCAGTACTTC.

The chain recombines TRBV30 with TRBJ1-1; no reliable D call. This CDR3 has 11 residues. V was clipped by 2 bases and J by 11 bases, with 12 bases between them. Looked up from germline, CDR1 is GTSNPN and CDR2 is SVGIG (reference sequence). This CDR3 is CAWSSPVYAFF. CDR3 bases: TGTGCCTGGAGTTCCCCTGTGTATGCTTTCTTT.

The V gene is TRBV4-1, the J gene TRBJ2-1, with TRBD2 matching over 13 bases. The ends lost 0 bases at V and 6 bases at J; junction bases unmatched: 17. CDR1 and CDR2 (germline): MGHRA, YSYEKL. The CDR3 sequence is 21 residues long. CDR3 sequence: CASSQDWGLTSGRRGSNEQFF. For the CDR3, the DNA is TGCGCCAGCAGCCAAGATTGGGGCCTGACTAGCGGGAGGAGGGGGTCCAATGAGCAGTTCTTC.

This clone occurred once. The chain carries TRBV5-1 and TRBJ1-2; D perhaps matches TRBD1 (5 bases). Germline CDR1 and CDR2: SGHRS and YFSETQ. This CDR3 is 14 amino acids long. V was trimmed by 3 bases and J by 3 bases, leaving 12 bases between them. Here the CDR3 reads CASSYAGLDYGYTF. CDR3 DNA: TGCGCCAGCAGCTATGCGGGACTGGACTATGGCTACACCTTC.

This clone has just one count. The same CDR3 also results from other DNA sequences found in this sample. This sequence joins TRBV7-2 and TRBJ1-1; D not certain. The CDR3 is 14 amino acids. Germline CDR1 is SGHTA and CDR2 is FQGNSA. V was trimmed by 3 bases and J by 2 bases, leaving 10 bases between them. CDR3 sequence (DNA): TGTGCCAGCAGCTTGGGCGCGGTAAACACTGAAGCTTTCTTT. Translating it yields CASSLGAVNTEAFF.